A few counts support the clone carrying this TCR beta chain. Its specificity is unknown. Germline and junction disagree at one end, which may indicate a read error. This specimen comes from a study of shared clonotypes between healthy human individuals. Each of the donors was a healthy adult who was HIV-negative and had not had a recent acute infection or vaccination. A CD45RA-negative memory subset and a CD45RA+ naive subset were separated from the CD4+ cells. Study observations and caveats: Sharing across four donors was highest in naive CD4 (around 5%) and lowest in memory CD8 (about 0.4%).

CDR3 length: 12 residues. Per germline, CDR1 SSHAT and CDR2 FNYEAQ (reference sequence). Sequencing was performed with immunoSEQ multiplex PCR; in TCRdb, only in-frame clones are kept and a portion is missing. The sample contains about 2.4 million clones, around nine tenths of which appear only once. The chain couples TRBV7-7 to TRBJ2-5, with D hard to call. Material: naive CD4+ T cells sorted from blood. Described subset: CD45RA+ positively selected. This receptor was identified in a man aged 18 to 30 in good health. CDR3 amino acids: CASSSNRETQYF. For the CDR3, the DNA is TGTGCTAGCAGCTCGAACCGGGAGACCCAGTACTTC.